This TCR beta chain emerged from a study of blood T cell repertoires in COVID-19. For the study at large: Sites in the United States, Italy and Spain provided acute and convalescent COVID-19 samples.

The CDR3 spans 15 residues. From germline, CDR1 is LNHDA and CDR2 SQIVND (reference sequence). J gave up 7 bases and V 8 bases, and 10 bases lay outside the gene matches. The table came from immunoSEQ multiplex PCR; TCRdb's copy has only in-frame clones and leaves some out. The repertoire holds tens of thousands of clones, with about 74% as singletons. The TCR sequence derives from a human donor with acute or convalescent COVID-19. The donor label of this sample is uncertain. V gene TRBV19 combines with J gene TRBJ2-1; 11 bases agree with TRBD1. Sequencing used peripheral blood. Written as DNA, the CDR3 is TGTGCCAGTTCGCAAACCGGGACAGGGGGGAATGAGCAGTTCTTC. Protein: CASSQTGTGGNEQFF.